This TCR beta chain is from a study of a mutant IDH1 vaccine in newly diagnosed glioma. In the study overall: Administration of eight vaccinations to patients took place in weeks 1, 3, 5, 7, 11, 15, 19, 23. Vaccination was launched 4-6 weeks after radiotherapy alone, or with temozolomide cycles. Previous treatment comprised radiotherapy, temozolomide, or both, mostly both.

TCRdb's table, derived via immunoSEQ multiplex PCR, lists solely in-frame clones and lacks some. The sample gives about 64,000 clones, roughly 84% of which show up once; approximately 3.8% is in the top ten. Details on this clone: What it binds is not known.

As to time point: week 23, last vaccination. Vaccine doses each comprised 300 ug of mutant IDH1 20-mer peptide, with topical imiquimod. Each donor presented with a new WHO grade 3 or 4 astrocytoma that tested IDH1-mutant and showed ATRX loss. With 7 bases clipped from V and 6 bases from J, the junction kept 11 bases outside the gene matches. Germline V gene data show CDR1 as LNHDA and CDR2 as SQIVND (reference sequence). CDR3 length: 15 residues. This sequence was found in a man aged 25-40 years with glioma. The chain uses TRBV19 and TRBJ2-1; TRBD1 agrees at 8 bases. The sample in question was PBMCs, obtained from a glioma patient whose treatment included an IDH1 peptide vaccine. CDR3 sequence: CASTIPGTGSNEQFF. Here the CDR3 DNA reads TGTGCCAGTACCATCCCAGGGACAGGCTCCAATGAGCAGTTCTTC.